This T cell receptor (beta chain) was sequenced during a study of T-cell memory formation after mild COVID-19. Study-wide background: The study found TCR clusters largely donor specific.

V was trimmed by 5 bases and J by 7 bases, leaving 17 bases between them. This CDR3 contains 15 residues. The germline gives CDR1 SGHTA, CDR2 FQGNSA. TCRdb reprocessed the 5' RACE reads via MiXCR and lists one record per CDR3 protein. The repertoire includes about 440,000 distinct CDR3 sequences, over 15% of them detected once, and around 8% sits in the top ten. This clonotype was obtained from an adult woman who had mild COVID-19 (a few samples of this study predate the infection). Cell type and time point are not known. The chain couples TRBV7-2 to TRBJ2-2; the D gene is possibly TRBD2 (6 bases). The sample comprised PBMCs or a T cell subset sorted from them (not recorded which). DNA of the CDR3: TGTGCCAGCAGCACGGGACTCCCATTGGGCGGGGAGCTGTTTTTT. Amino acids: CASSTGLPLGGELFF. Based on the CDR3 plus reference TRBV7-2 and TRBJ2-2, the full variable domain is GAGVSQSPSNKVTEKGKDVELRCDPISGHTALYWYRQSLGQGLEFLIYFQGNSAPDKSGLPSDRFSAERTGGSVSTLTIQRTQQEDSAVYLCASSTGLPLGGELFFGEGSRLTVL.